Below, 24 T cell receptor beta chains from the same sample are listed, as sequenced in a study of T cell repertoires in cytomegalovirus infection. TCRdb independently ran MiXCR on the reads; one entry per CDR3 protein. The sample has approximately 97,000 distinct CDR3 sequences, approximately 17% seen once. The sequenced sample consisted of PBMCs. The receptors were gathered from a human donor in good health (CMV status not recorded). Some clones in this sample may be carry-over from other donors' samples.

V is TRBV28 and J is TRBJ2-5; 7 nucleotides align to TRBD2. V trimming: 5 bases; J trimming: 5 bases; junction bases outside the gene matches: 17. This CDR3 comprises 17 residues. The V gene's germline CDR1 is MDHEN and CDR2 SYDVKM. The CDR3 reads CASSPTILKAGYETQYF. For the CDR3, the DNA is TGTGCCAGCAGTCCCACAATTTTGAAAGCGGGGTACGAGACCCAGTACTTC.

This clonotype was observed a handful of times. The chain recombines TRBV12-3 or TRBV12-4 with TRBJ1-1; D possibly corresponds to TRBD1 (5 bases). This CDR3 contains 12 residues. V dropped 6 bases and J dropped 10 bases, with 15 bases sitting between them. As DNA, the CDR3 is TGTGCCAGCAGAAATTACCAGGGTAGAGCTTTCTTT. This codes for CASRNYQGRAFF.

The sample holds many counts of this clonotype. CDR3 residues: CASSSGWGSSYEQYF. CDR3 nucleotides: TGTGCCAGCAGTTCCGGATGGGGATCTTCATACGAGCAGTACTTC. The gene calls are TRBV6-2 or TRBV6-3 and TRBJ2-7; no reliable D call. This CDR3 has 15 amino acids. Per germline, CDR1 MNHEY and CDR2 SVGEGT. V shed 4 bases and J shed 4 bases, with 17 bases lying between them.

The chain joins TRBV20-1 to TRBJ1-5, with 11 bases aligning to TRBD1. The CDR3 covers 15 residues. V shed 6 bases and J 1 base; nucleotides not matched to a gene: 5. CDR1 is DFQATT, CDR2 SNEGSKA, per germline (reference sequence). The CDR3 reads CSAGTGGRSNQPQHF. The CDR3 bases are TGCAGTGCCGGGACAGGGGGTAGGAGCAATCAGCCCCAGCATTTT.

Points on this clonotype: Possible read error: a much larger clone is one base away. The V gene is TRBV4-1, the J gene TRBJ1-1; D not certain. Between the trimmed V and J ends, which lost 1 base and 0 bases, there was a span of 9 bases. The germline V gene has CDR1 MGHRA and CDR2 YSYEKL. This CDR3 is built from 15 residues. CDR3 DNA: TGCGCCAGCAGCCAAGTAATCCTTATGAACACTGAAGCTTTCTTT. Its translation: CASSQVILMNTEAFF.

CDR3 bases: TGTGCCAGCAGTTATCAGCGGGGGCCCTACGAGCAGTACTTC. This sequence encodes CASSYQRGPYEQYF. This chain joins TRBV6-2 or TRBV6-3 and TRBJ2-7; 8 bases line up with TRBD2. CDR1 MNHEY and CDR2 SVGEGT come from the germline V gene. This CDR3 region has 14 residues. J was trimmed by 2 bases and V by 3 bases; bases with no gene match: 3.

The sample holds many counts of this clonotype. J is TRBJ1-6 and V is TRBV7-2; TRBD1 matches 10 bases. CDR3 length: 13 residues. Germline V gene data show CDR1 as SGHTA and CDR2 as FQGNSA. Losses at the gene ends were 5 bases for V and 17 bases for J; bases not matched to a gene: 9. CDR3 DNA sequence: TGTGCCAGCAGCCCGAGCCGGGACAGGGGTTTCCACTTT. Its translation is CASSPSRDRGFHF. The whole variable domain, filled in from reference TRBV7-2 and TRBJ1-6, reads GAGVSQSPSNKVTEKGKDVELRCDPISGHTALYWYRQSLGQGLEFLIYFQGNSAPDKSGLPSDRFSAERTGGSVSTLTIQRTQQEDSAVYLCASSPSRDRGFHFGNGTRLTVT.

This chain connects TRBV7-3 to TRBJ1-1; D remains ambiguous. In germline, CDR1 is SGHTA, CDR2 FQGTGA. There are 17 residues in the CDR3. The V end lost 1 base, the J end lost 0 bases, and 15 bases lay between the germline ends. In nucleotides, the CDR3 is TGTGCCAGCAGCTTAAACCCCCCGCGACTGATGAACACTGAAGCTTTCTTT. The encoded protein is CASSLNPPRLMNTEAFF.

This clonotype was detected many times. This rearrangement joins TRBV28 to TRBJ2-2, with 9 bases identical to TRBD1. The CDR3 runs to 15 residues. V lost 9 bases and J lost 1; bases outside the gene matches: 6. Looked up from germline, CDR1 is MDHEN and CDR2 is SYDVKM. The CDR3 DNA sequence: TGTGCCAGTCGATACAGGGGGCGGAACACCGGGGAGCTGTTTTTT. Translation gives CASRYRGRNTGELFF.

This clonotype was observed a handful of times. The chain recombines TRBV29-1 with TRBJ2-2; 9 nucleotides align to TRBD1. The CDR3 contains 14 residues. Germline CDR1 is SQVTM and CDR2 is ANQGSEA. V shed 4 bases, J shed 1 base, and the junction held 1 base outside the gene matches. DNA for the CDR3: TGCAGCGTTGGGGACAGGGTGAACACCGGGGAGCTGTTTTTT. This translates into CSVGDRVNTGELFF.

This chain uses TRBV7-9 with TRBJ2-7; no clear D gene. The germline CDR1 and CDR2 sequences are SEHNR and FQNEAQ (reference sequence). V was clipped by 3 bases and J by 6 bases, with 9 bases between them. CDR3 length: 12 residues. The DNA of the CDR3 is TGTGCCAGCAGCTTTAAGGGTTCCGAGCAGTACTTC. It translates to CASSFKGSEQYF.

This clonotype was seen a few times. The chain has TRBV28 and TRBJ1-6; the match to TRBD1 covers 7 bases. The CDR3 covers 16 residues. After removal of 5 bases from V and 10 bases from J, the junction contained 14 bases not matched to a gene. CDR1 is MDHEN, CDR2 SYDVKM, per germline. CDR3 bases: TGTGCCAGCAGTCCGCCTTTGGGACAGAAACCCTCACCCCTCCACTTT. This gives the protein CASSPPLGQKPSPLHF.

Only a few counts were recorded for this clonotype. The J gene is TRBJ2-2, the V gene TRBV5-1; 9 nucleotides match TRBD1. Trimming removed 2 bases from V and 6 bases from J; junction bases left unmatched: 14. The CDR3 is 18 residues long. The germline gives CDR1 SGHRS, CDR2 YFSETQ. CDR3 region: CASSFFLGGQGLPGELFF. CDR3 DNA sequence: TGCGCCAGCAGCTTCTTTTTGGGGGGACAGGGTCTCCCCGGGGAGCTGTTTTTT.

A few counts support this clonotype. The chain employs TRBV6-5 and TRBJ2-7; perhaps TRBD2 as D (5 bases). Germline CDR1 is MNHEY and CDR2 is SVGAGI. V lost 0 bases to trimming and J lost 6 bases, with 12 bases between them. This CDR3 region has 14 residues. CDR3 DNA sequence: TGTGCCAGCAGTTACTCGACGGAGGATGGCGAGCAGTACTTC. This translates into CASSYSTEDGEQYF.

This clonotype showed up many times. This chain joins TRBV2 and TRBJ1-2; D uncertain. Trimming removed 6 bases from V and 0 bases from J, with 20 bases in between. Germline loops: CDR1 SNHLY, CDR2 FYNNEI. The CDR3 has 17 residues. CDR3 in amino acids: CASSPTSGESANYGYTF. DNA for the CDR3: TGTGCCAGCAGCCCTACGTCGGGAGAGTCAGCTAACTATGGCTACACCTTC. The full variable domain, in which reference TRBV2 and TRBJ1-2 provide the parts outside the CDR3, is EPEVTQTPSHQVTQMGQEVILRCVPISNHLYFYWYRQILGQKVEFLVSFYNNEISEKSEIFDDQFSVERPDGSNFTLKIRSTKLEDSAMYFCASSPTSGESANYGYTFGSGTRLTVV.

The genes are TRBV28 and TRBJ2-7; D gene unclear. Germline assignment: CDR1 MDHEN and CDR2 SYDVKM. V lost 2 bases and J 3 bases, leaving 5 bases between the germline ends. The CDR3 sequence is 12 residues long. The chain's CDR3 is CASSLASYEQYF. CDR3 sequence (DNA): TGTGCCAGCAGTTTAGCCAGCTACGAGCAGTACTTC.

This clonotype occurred many times. This CDR3 is CASSFKWQGLNQPQHF. As DNA, the CDR3 is TGTGCCAGCAGTTTTAAATGGCAGGGTCTAAATCAGCCCCAGCATTTT. This rearrangement joins TRBV27 to TRBJ1-5, with a tentative D call TRBD1 (5 bases). Looked up from germline, CDR1 is MNHEY and CDR2 is SMNVEV (reference sequence). Between the trimmed V and J ends, which lost 3 bases and 4 bases, there was a span of 16 bases. This CDR3 has 16 residues.

This clonotype was recorded many times. The V and J genes are TRBV10-3 and TRBJ1-4; the D is unclear. This CDR3 spans 17 amino acids. Germline V gene data show CDR1 as ENHRY and CDR2 as SYGVKD. Trimming stripped 0 bases from V and 4 bases from J, with 15 bases between. The CDR3 coding sequence is TGTGCCATCAGTGAGTCGTCCCTCGGACCCGTTAATGAAAAACTGTTTTTT. This encodes CAISESSLGPVNEKLFF.

On this clonotype itself: This may arise from a read error, as a much more abundant clone is one base away. This chain connects TRBV7-3 to TRBJ2-5, with D uncertain. The CDR3 consists of 14 residues. Trimming took off 2 bases at V and 7 bases at J, with 14 bases between the two ends. Germline V CDR1 and CDR2: SGHTA, FQGTGA. CDR3 nucleotide sequence: TGTGCCAGCAGCTTATTGGATTCCGGCTCGACCCAGTACTTC. It translates to CASSLLDSGSTQYF.

This clonotype was detected ten times or more. The chain recombines TRBV6-2 or TRBV6-3 with TRBJ2-1, with a possible D match to TRBD1 (6 bases). This CDR3 contains 21 residues. Trimming removed 0 bases at V and 3 bases at J, with 27 bases between. Germline V gene sequence: CDR1 MNHEY, CDR2 SVGEGT. This chain's CDR3 is CASSYSGTGLRTFLNYNEQFF. In DNA form, the CDR3 reads TGTGCCAGCAGTTACTCGGGCACAGGGCTCAGGACGTTTCTAAACTACAATGAGCAGTTCTTC.

V is TRBV7-8 and J is TRBJ1-3; D gene ambiguous. This CDR3 spans 11 amino acids. Trimming removed 2 bases from V and 10 bases from J, with 6 bases in between. In germline, CDR1 is SGHVS, CDR2 FQNEAQ. CDR3 residues: CASSLRGTIYF. The DNA for the CDR3 is TGTGCCAGCAGCTTACGGGGAACCATATATTTT. The variable domain in full, completed from reference TRBV7-8 and TRBJ1-3, reads GAGVSQSPRYKVAKRGQDVALRCDPISGHVSLFWYQQALGQGPEFLTYFQNEAQLDKSGLPSDRFFAERPEGSVSTLKIQRTQQEDSAVYLCASSLRGTIYFGEGSWLTVV.

This clonotype came up many times. The chain has TRBV24-1 and TRBJ1-5; D remains unclear. V was cut by 8 bases and J by 0 bases, with 7 bases left in between. Germline values: CDR1 KGHDR, CDR2 SFDVKD. The CDR3 covers 13 residues. The CDR3 here is CATTRNSNQPQHF. The CDR3 region has the DNA TGTGCCACCACCCGAAATAGCAATCAGCCCCAGCATTTT.

This clonotype came up many times. The chain uses TRBV7-2 and TRBJ2-7; no reliable D call. Per the germline V gene, CDR1 is SGHTA and CDR2 is FQGNSA. The CDR3 totals 14 residues. V was cut by 4 bases and J by 1 base, with 11 bases left in between. The CDR3 sequence is CASSSGEISYEQYF. In DNA form, the CDR3 reads TGTGCCAGCAGCTCCGGTGAGATTTCCTACGAGCAGTACTTC. Complete variable domain (other parts from reference TRBV7-2 and TRBJ2-7): GAGVSQSPSNKVTEKGKDVELRCDPISGHTALYWYRQSLGQGLEFLIYFQGNSAPDKSGLPSDRFSAERTGGSVSTLTIQRTQQEDSAVYLCASSSGEISYEQYFGPGTRLTVT.

The table lists this clonotype with a few counts. J is TRBJ1-1 and V is TRBV20-1; the match to TRBD1 covers 7 bases. V lost 3 bases to trimming and J lost 0 bases; unmatched junction nucleotides: 1. The CDR3 extends over 13 amino acids. The germline CDR1 and CDR2 sequences are DFQATT and SNEGSKA (reference sequence). CDR3 amino acids: CSARTGMNTEAFF. The CDR3 DNA follows: TGCAGTGCTAGGACAGGGATGAACACTGAAGCTTTCTTT.